This T cell receptor beta chain emerged from a study of cytomegalovirus exposure and HLA in healthy donors. In the study overall: Falling in the Caucasian-associated ancestry cluster were 80% to 90% of 398 genotyped donors. Points from the study as a whole: V- and J-gene trimming of TCR beta was linked (in a later analysis) to a missense DCLRE1C variant.

V lost 3 bases and J lost 0; bases outside the gene matches: 14. Germline-derived CDR1 and CDR2 are LNHDA and SQIVND (reference sequence). The CDR3 totals 20 residues. Primers included in the PCR were 60 Vbeta and 13 Jbeta primers. Sequenced by immunoSEQ multiplex PCR; TCRdb stores in-frame clones only, minus some. The sample contains tens of thousands of clones, about 64% of which appear only once. On this clone itself: Its matching antigen is unknown.

Among the donors, all were healthy bone marrow donors. The sequenced material came from PBMCs. The chain links TRBV19 to TRBJ2-2; 9 nucleotides line up with TRBD2. The source of this sequence is a man between 60 and 70 years old in good health and CMV-seropositive. The CDR3 is CASSILRLAAKITNTGELFF. The DNA for the CDR3 is TGTGCCAGTAGTATCCTCCGACTAGCGGCGAAAATAACGAACACCGGGGAGCTGTTTTTT.